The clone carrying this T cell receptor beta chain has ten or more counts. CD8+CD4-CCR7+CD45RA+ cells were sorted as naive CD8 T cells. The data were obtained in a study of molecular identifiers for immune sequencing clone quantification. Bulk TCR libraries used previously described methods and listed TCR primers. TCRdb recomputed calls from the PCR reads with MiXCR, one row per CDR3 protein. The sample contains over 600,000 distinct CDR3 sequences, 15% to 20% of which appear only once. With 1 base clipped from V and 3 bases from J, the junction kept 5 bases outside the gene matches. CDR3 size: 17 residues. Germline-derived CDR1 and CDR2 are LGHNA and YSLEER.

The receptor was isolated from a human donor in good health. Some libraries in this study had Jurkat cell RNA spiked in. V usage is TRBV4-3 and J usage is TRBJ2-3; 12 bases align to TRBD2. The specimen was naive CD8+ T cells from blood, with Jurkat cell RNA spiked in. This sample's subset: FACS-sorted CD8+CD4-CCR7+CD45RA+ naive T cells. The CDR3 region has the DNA TGCGCCAGCAGCCAAGGACTAGCGGGAGAATGGACAGATACGCAGTATTTT. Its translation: CASSQGLAGEWTDTQYF.